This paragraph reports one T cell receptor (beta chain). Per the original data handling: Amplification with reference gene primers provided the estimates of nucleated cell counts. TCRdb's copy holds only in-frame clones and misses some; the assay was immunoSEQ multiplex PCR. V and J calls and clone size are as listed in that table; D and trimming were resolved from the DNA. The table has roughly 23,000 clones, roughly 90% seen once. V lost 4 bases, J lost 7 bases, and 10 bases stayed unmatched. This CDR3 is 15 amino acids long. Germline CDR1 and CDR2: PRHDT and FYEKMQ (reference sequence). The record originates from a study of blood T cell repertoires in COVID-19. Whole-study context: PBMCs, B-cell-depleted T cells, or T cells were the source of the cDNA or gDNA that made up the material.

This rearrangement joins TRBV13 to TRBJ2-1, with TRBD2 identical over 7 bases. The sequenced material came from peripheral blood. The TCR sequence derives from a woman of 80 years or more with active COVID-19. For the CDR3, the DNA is TGTGCCAGCAGCTCCAACCCGGGGGGTTCGAATGAGCAGTTCTTC. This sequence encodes CASSSNPGGSNEQFF.